These 25 T cell receptor beta chains originate from one sample sequenced in a study of breast tumors, draining lymph nodes, adjacent tissues. Axillary draining lymph nodes of breast cancer patients supplied the node samples. TCRdb recomputed calls from the multiplex PCR reads with MiXCR, one row per CDR3 protein. This sample carries 150,000 to 250,000 distinct CDR3 sequences, roughly 31% of them seen once, and the ten largest clones take around 4.5%. Material for sequencing was axillary lymph node tissue. The receptors come from a female donor with breast cancer. Some clones in this sample may be carry-over from other donors' samples.

With respect to this clonotype: One end of the junction fails to match germline, which may point to a read error. The rearrangement uses TRBV7-8 and TRBJ1-4, with D possibly matching TRBD1 (5 bases). The CDR3 is made up of 13 amino acids. Per germline, CDR1 SGHVS and CDR2 FQNEAQ. The CDR3 loop reads CASSFRANEELFF. CDR3 bases: TGTGCCAGCAGCTTCAGGGCCAATGAAGAACTGTTTTTC. The variable domain in full, completed from reference TRBV7-8 and TRBJ1-4, reads GAGVSQSPRYKVAKRGQDVALRCDPISGHVSLFWYQQALGQGPEFLTYFQNEAQLDKSGLPSDRFFAERPEGSVSTLKIQRTQQEDSAVYLCASSFRANEELFFGSGTQLSVL.

The count of this clonotype is one. The V and J genes are TRBV7-9 and TRBJ2-5, with a weak D call TRBD2 (7 bases). The CDR3 spans 16 residues. Germline V gene lookup returns CDR1 SEHNR and CDR2 FQNEAQ (reference sequence). V was shortened by 3 bases and J by 5 bases, with 19 bases between the two germline ends. The CDR3 DNA follows: TGTGCCAGCAGCTTTAGGGCGGGGGCCCTCAGGGAGACCCAGTACTTC. Its translation is CASSFRAGALRETQYF. The whole variable domain, remainder taken from reference TRBV7-9 and TRBJ2-5, is DTGVSQNPRHKITKRGQNVTFRCDPISEHNRLYWYRQTLGQGPEFLTYFQNEAQLEKSRLLSDRFSAERPKGSFSTLEIQRTEQGDSAMYLCASSFRAGALRETQYFGPGTRLLVL.

This clonotype was seen at least ten times. This sequence joins TRBV20-1 and TRBJ2-5; D unresolved. The CDR3 extends over 13 amino acids. Germline CDR1 reads DFQATT; CDR2 reads SNEGSKA (reference sequence). V dropped 0 bases and J dropped 6 bases, with 11 bases sitting between them. The CDR3 DNA follows: TGCAGTGCTAGAGAGTCCGGGTCGAAGACCCAGTACTTC. It yields the protein CSARESGSKTQYF.

This clonotype was seen many times. Written as DNA, the CDR3 is TGTGCCAGCAGCTTGGGGCCGGTCAGCTCTGGAAACACCATATATTTT. Amino acid sequence: CASSLGPVSSGNTIYF. The chain carries TRBV5-6 and TRBJ1-3; no firm D call. V was cut by 0 bases and J by 0 bases, with 10 bases left in between. CDR1 and CDR2 (germline): SGHDT, YYEEEE. This CDR3 has 16 amino acids.

V and J are TRBV29-1 and TRBJ2-7, with 8 positions matching TRBD2. With V trimmed by 8 bases and J by 8 bases, 14 bases remained unmatched. CDR3 length: 13 residues. Germline V gene data show CDR1 as SQVTM and CDR2 as ANQGSEA. DNA of the CDR3: TGCAGCAGTGAAGGGACTAGTGACACGAAGCAGTACTTC. Translated, it gives CSSEGTSDTKQYF.

This clonotype was seen at least ten times. At one of its ends the junction is not consistent with the germline gene, which may arise from a read error. The chain joins TRBV20-1 to TRBJ2-2; the D call may be TRBD1 or TRBD2 (5 bases each). The CDR3 consists of 14 residues. Germline V gene data show CDR1 as DFQATT and CDR2 as SNEGSKA (reference sequence). CDR3 nucleotide sequence: TGCAATGCTAGCAAGGGGTCGGATTTCGGGGAGCTGTTTTTT. Residues: CNASKGSDFGELFF.

This clonotype was found a few times. A single base separates this from a much larger clone, so it may be a read error. This chain links TRBV19 with TRBJ1-5, with unresolved D. CDR3 length: 13 residues. Per the germline V gene, CDR1 is LNHDA and CDR2 is SQIVND (reference sequence). V gave up 4 bases and J gave up 2 bases, with 6 bases separating them. CDR3 amino acids: CASSSEGNQPQHF. The CDR3 DNA follows: TGTGCCAGTAGTAGCGAGGGCAATCAGCCCCAGCATTTT.

This clonotype was picked up many times. CDR3 bases: TGTGCCAGCAGCTTGAGAATTTCTGGACAGGGCCCTGAGCAGTACTTC. Its translation: CASSLRISGQGPEQYF. This chain joins TRBV5-6 and TRBJ2-7; 8 nucleotides agree with TRBD1. The length of the CDR3 is 16 residues. The ends lost 1 base at V and 7 bases at J; junction bases unmatched: 13. Germline V gives CDR1 SGHDT, CDR2 YYEEEE. Combining the CDR3 with reference TRBV5-6 and TRBJ2-7 gives the whole variable domain DAGVTQSPTHLIKTRGQQVTLRCSPKSGHDTVSWYQQALGQGPQFIFQYYEEEERQRGNFPDRFSGHQFPNYSSELNVNALLLGDSALYLCASSLRISGQGPEQYFGPGTRLTVT.

This clonotype has a count of ten or more. V is TRBV5-8 and J is TRBJ2-3; 8 bases map to TRBD1. The V gene end was trimmed by 4 bases and the J gene end by 3 bases; junction bases not matched to a gene: 4. The CDR3 is 14 amino acids. Germline assignment: CDR1 SGHTS and CDR2 YDEGEE. The CDR3 nucleotides are TGTGCCAGCAGCCGAGGACAGGGAACAGATACGCAGTATTTT. Protein sequence: CASSRGQGTDTQYF.

This clonotype was picked up many times. Possible read error: a much larger clone is one base away. The chain links TRBV20-1 to TRBJ2-3, with TRBD2 as a possible D gene (6 bases). The CDR3 sequence is 11 residues long. Germline CDR1 reads DFQATT; CDR2 reads SNEGSKA (reference sequence). The CDR3 coding sequence is TGCAGTGCCTGGCCGGGGGATACGCAGTCTTTT. It is translated as CSAWPGDTQSF.

There are many counts of this clonotype. The chain couples TRBV3-1 to TRBJ2-3, with D possibly TRBD2 on 6 matching bases. The CDR3 spans 15 residues. With 1 base removed from V and 1 base from J, the gap between germline ends came to 9 bases. CDR1 LGHDT and CDR2 YNNKEL come from the germline V gene (reference sequence). This CDR3 reads CASSQALAGTDTQYF. For the CDR3, the DNA is TGTGCCAGCAGCCAAGCACTAGCAGGCACAGATACGCAGTATTTT.

The chain joins TRBV5-1 to TRBJ2-2; D may be TRBD1 (6 bases). V lost 0 bases, J lost 2 bases, and 8 bases lay in between. Germline lookup yields CDR1 SGHRS and CDR2 YFSETQ. CDR3 length: 15 residues. DNA of the CDR3: TGCGCCAGCAGCTTGGGGACAGTTAACACCGGGGAGCTGTTTTTT. It yields the protein CASSLGTVNTGELFF.

This chain connects TRBV5-4 to TRBJ2-1, with TRBD2 identical over 11 bases. V shed 3 bases and J 8 bases; nucleotides not matched to a gene: 7. Looked up from germline, CDR1 is SGHNT and CDR2 is YYREEE (reference sequence). The CDR3 is 15 amino acids. The CDR3 DNA follows: TGTGCCAGCAGCTCCCTGACTAGCGGGGAGGATGAGCAGTTCTTC. Residues: CASSSLTSGEDEQFF.

The chain joins TRBV5-4 to TRBJ2-1, with TRBD1 matching over 9 bases. The CDR3 has 16 amino acids. Germline values: CDR1 SGHNT, CDR2 YYREEE (reference sequence). Trimming at V came to 5 bases and at J to 9 bases, leaving 15 bases not matched to a gene. The CDR3 loop reads CASRVTGGGFCGEQFF. In DNA form, the CDR3 reads TGTGCCAGCAGAGTTACAGGGGGCGGATTTTGTGGTGAGCAGTTCTTC.

This clonotype occurred a few times. Relative to the germline gene, one junction end is altered; a read error may explain this. V usage is TRBV20-1 and J usage is TRBJ2-1; tentative D call: TRBD1 (6 bases). Germline CDR1 reads DFQATT; CDR2 reads SNEGSKA (reference sequence). The CDR3 runs to 13 residues. This chain's CDR3 is CGANDRYYNEQFF. The CDR3 DNA sequence: TGCGGTGCAAACGACAGGTACTACAATGAGCAGTTCTTC.

This clonotype has a count of ten or more. The genes are TRBV20-1 and TRBJ2-3; 11 bases fit TRBD2. CDR1 is DFQATT, CDR2 SNEGSKA, per germline (reference sequence). With 1 base clipped from V and 4 bases from J, the junction kept 7 bases outside the gene matches. The CDR3 runs to 16 residues. CDR3 region: CSARGFGSGRADTQYF. The CDR3 DNA follows: TGCAGTGCTAGAGGGTTTGGTAGCGGGAGGGCAGATACGCAGTATTTT.

This clonotype appeared many times. This rearrangement joins TRBV4-1 to TRBJ2-6; D is undetermined. The CDR3 spans 14 residues. The germline V and J ends were trimmed by 1 base and 3 bases, with 4 bases remaining between them. CDR1 and CDR2 (germline): MGHRA, YSYEKL. As DNA, the CDR3 is TGCGCCAGCAGCCAAGGGTATGGGGCCAACGTCCTGACTTTC. It encodes CASSQGYGANVLTF.

This clonotype was found many times. CDR3 DNA: TGTGCCAGTAGTATCGGGGCAGTCTCCTACGAGCAGTACTTC. It encodes CASSIGAVSYEQYF. The gene calls are TRBV19 and TRBJ2-7, with D possibly being TRBD1 or TRBD2 (5 bases each). This CDR3 has 14 amino acids. The V gene lost 3 bases and the J gene lost 0 bases, with 9 bases spanning the gap. CDR1 is LNHDA and CDR2 is SQIVND in the germline V gene (reference sequence).

This clonotype was recorded many times. The chain links TRBV30 to TRBJ1-2, with 7 bases identical to TRBD1. CDR3 length: 14 residues. V shed 7 bases and J 5 bases; nucleotides not matched to a gene: 13. Germline V gene data show CDR1 as GTSNPN and CDR2 as SVGIG (reference sequence). Written as DNA, the CDR3 is TGTGCCTTCTCTCGGGACAGTAAAGGGTATGGCTACACCTTC. Amino acid sequence: CAFSRDSKGYGYTF.

This clonotype showed up many times. This sequence joins TRBV30 and TRBJ1-6; D unresolved. CDR1 is GTSNPN and CDR2 is SVGIG in the germline V gene (reference sequence). Trimming removed 2 bases at V and 14 bases at J, with 16 bases between. There are 13 residues in the CDR3. CDR3 protein: CAWSRASTRTLHF. The CDR3 bases are TGTGCCTGGAGTAGGGCCTCCACTCGGACCCTCCACTTT. Based on the CDR3 plus reference TRBV30 and TRBJ1-6, the full variable domain is SQTIHQWPATLVQPVGSPLSLECTVEGTSNPNLYWYRQAAGRGLQLLFYSVGIGQISSEVPQNLSASRPQDRQFILSSKKLLLSDSGFYLCAWSRASTRTLHFGNGTRLTVT.

A remark on this clonotype: This is likely a read error, given that the CDR3 carries no conserved phenylalanine or tryptophan at its end. The CDR3 nucleotides read TGTGCCAGCTCACCACGGACAGGGGTGAGCACAGATACGCAGTATTCT. Translation: CASSPRTGVSTDTQYS. The rearrangement uses TRBV18 and TRBJ2-3; 9 bases match TRBD1. The length of the CDR3 is 16 residues. CDR1 and CDR2 from the germline V gene are KGHSH and LQKENI. The V segment lost 1 base and the J segment 0 bases; nucleotides outside the gene matches: 2.

The V gene is TRBV5-1, the J gene TRBJ2-7; TRBD1 aligns across 9 bases. Trimming at V came to 0 bases and at J to 7 bases, leaving 5 bases not matched to a gene. The V gene's germline CDR1 is SGHRS and CDR2 YFSETQ. The CDR3 is 14 residues long. This CDR3 is CASSLAGQGREQYF. In DNA form, the CDR3 reads TGCGCCAGCAGCTTGGCCGGACAGGGGCGGGAGCAGTACTTC.

The rearrangement uses TRBV24-1 and TRBJ2-5; D remains ambiguous. V was shortened by 3 bases and J by 0 bases, with 10 bases between the two germline ends. The germline CDR1 and CDR2 sequences are KGHDR and SFDVKD. The CDR3 totals 15 residues. The CDR3 protein is CATSDVCVHQETQYF. CDR3 DNA sequence: TGTGCCACCAGTGATGTCTGTGTCCACCAAGAGACCCAGTACTTC.

This clonotype showed up many times. The chain employs TRBV7-8 and TRBJ1-3; 7 bases agree with TRBD1. Germline CDR1 reads SGHVS; CDR2 reads FQNEAQ. V lost 0 bases and J lost 4; bases outside the gene matches: 3. The CDR3 has 15 amino acids. CDR3 sequence (DNA): TGTGCCAGCAGCTTAGCGAGGACAGGCGGAAACACCATATATTTT. This translates into CASSLARTGGNTIYF. Complete variable domain (other parts from reference TRBV7-8 and TRBJ1-3): GAGVSQSPRYKVAKRGQDVALRCDPISGHVSLFWYQQALGQGPEFLTYFQNEAQLDKSGLPSDRFFAERPEGSVSTLKIQRTQQEDSAVYLCASSLARTGGNTIYFGEGSWLTVV.

J is TRBJ2-5 and V is TRBV2; either TRBD1 or TRBD2 may supply D (6 bases each). The CDR3 extends over 15 amino acids. Germline V gene data show CDR1 as SNHLY and CDR2 as FYNNEI. Between the trimmed V and J ends, which lost 2 bases and 2 bases, there was a span of 12 bases. The DNA for the CDR3 is TGTGCCAGCAGTGAATCAGGAGGGGGTCAAGAGACCCAGTACTTC. This translates into CASSESGGGQETQYF.